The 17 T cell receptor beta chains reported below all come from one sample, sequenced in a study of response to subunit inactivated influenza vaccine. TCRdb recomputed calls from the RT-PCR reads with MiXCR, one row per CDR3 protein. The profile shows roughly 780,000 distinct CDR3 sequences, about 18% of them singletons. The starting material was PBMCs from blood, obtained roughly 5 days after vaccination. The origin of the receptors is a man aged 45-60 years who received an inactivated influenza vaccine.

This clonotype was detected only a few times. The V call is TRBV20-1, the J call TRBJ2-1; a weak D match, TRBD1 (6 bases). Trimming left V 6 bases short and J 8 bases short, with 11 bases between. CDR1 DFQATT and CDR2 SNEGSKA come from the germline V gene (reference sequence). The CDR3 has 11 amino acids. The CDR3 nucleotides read TGCAGTGCGCGGACAGCAGATGAGCAGTTCTTC. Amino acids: CSARTADEQFF.

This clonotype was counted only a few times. This CDR3 is CAITRDSSDTQYF. The CDR3 coding sequence is TGTGCCATCACCCGGGACAGTTCAGATACGCAGTATTTT. The chain combines TRBV10-3 with TRBJ2-3, with 7 bases fitting TRBD1. The J segment lost 4 bases and the V segment lost 7 bases, leaving 5 bases of the junction unmatched. Germline CDR1 reads ENHRY; CDR2 reads SYGVKD. The CDR3 contains 13 residues.

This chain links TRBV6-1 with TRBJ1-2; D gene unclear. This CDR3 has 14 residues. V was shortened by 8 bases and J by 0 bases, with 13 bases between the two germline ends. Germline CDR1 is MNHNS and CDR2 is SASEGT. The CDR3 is CASREPGSNYGYTF. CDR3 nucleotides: TGTGCCAGCCGGGAGCCAGGATCTAACTATGGCTACACCTTC.

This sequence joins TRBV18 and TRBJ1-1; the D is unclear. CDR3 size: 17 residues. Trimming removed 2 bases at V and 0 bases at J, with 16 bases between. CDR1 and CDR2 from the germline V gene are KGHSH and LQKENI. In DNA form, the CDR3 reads TGTGCCAGCTCACCAGGGCGTAGCGAGGCTTTGAACACTGAAGCTTTCTTT. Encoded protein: CASSPGRSEALNTEAFF.

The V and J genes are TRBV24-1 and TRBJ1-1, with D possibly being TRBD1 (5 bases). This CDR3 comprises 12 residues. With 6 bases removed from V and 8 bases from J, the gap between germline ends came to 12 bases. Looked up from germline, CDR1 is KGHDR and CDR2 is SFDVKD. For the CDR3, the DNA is TGTGCCACCAGTTCTACAGGTGCCGAAGCTTTCTTT. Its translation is CATSSTGAEAFF.

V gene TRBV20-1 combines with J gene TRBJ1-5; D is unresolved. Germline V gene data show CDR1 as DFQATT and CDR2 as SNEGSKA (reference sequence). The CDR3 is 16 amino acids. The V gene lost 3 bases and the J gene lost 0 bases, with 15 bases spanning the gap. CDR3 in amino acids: CSASDRGIYSNQPQHF. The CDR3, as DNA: TGCAGTGCTAGTGATCGAGGGATTTATAGCAATCAGCCCCAGCATTTT.

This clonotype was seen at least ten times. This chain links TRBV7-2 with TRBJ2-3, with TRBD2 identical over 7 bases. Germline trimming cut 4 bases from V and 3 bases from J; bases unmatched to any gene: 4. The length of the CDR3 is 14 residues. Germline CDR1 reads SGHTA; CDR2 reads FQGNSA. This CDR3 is CASSSGGRTDTQYF. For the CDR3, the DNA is TGTGCCAGCAGCTCGGGCGGGAGAACAGATACGCAGTATTTT.

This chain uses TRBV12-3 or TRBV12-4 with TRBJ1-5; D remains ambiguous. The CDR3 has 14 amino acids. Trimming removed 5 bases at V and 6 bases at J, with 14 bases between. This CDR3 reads CASSPDGRRQPQHF. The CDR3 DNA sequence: TGTGCCAGCAGTCCGGACGGTCGGCGTCAGCCCCAGCATTTT.

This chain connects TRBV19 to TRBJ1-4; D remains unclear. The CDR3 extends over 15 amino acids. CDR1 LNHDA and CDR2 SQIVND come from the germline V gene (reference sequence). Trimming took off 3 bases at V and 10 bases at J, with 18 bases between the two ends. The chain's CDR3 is CASSIGRLRAGKLFF. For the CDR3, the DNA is TGTGCCAGTAGTATTGGCCGACTGCGCGCCGGAAAACTGTTTTTT.

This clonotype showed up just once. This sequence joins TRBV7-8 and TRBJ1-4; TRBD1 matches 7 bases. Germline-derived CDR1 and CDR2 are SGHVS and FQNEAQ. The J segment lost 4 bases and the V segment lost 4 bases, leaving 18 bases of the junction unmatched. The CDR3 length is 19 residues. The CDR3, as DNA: TGTGCCAGCAGCTCCTCACGTTGGCCCGAGGACAGGCATAATGAAAAACTGTTTTTT. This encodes CASSSSRWPEDRHNEKLFF.

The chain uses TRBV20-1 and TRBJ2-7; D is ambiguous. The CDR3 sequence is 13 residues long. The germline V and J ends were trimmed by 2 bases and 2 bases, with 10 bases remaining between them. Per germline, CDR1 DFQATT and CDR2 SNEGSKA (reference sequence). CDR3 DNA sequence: TGCAGTGCTAGATCGACTCGCACCTACGAGCAGTACTTC. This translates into CSARSTRTYEQYF.

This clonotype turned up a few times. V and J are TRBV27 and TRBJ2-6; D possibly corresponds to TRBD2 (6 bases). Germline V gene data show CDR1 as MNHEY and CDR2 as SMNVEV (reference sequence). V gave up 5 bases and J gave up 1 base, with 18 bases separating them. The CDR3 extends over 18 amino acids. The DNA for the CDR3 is TGTGCCAGCAGTCTCGGGGACTCATTTCTTTCTGGGGCCAACGTCCTGACTTTC. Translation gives CASSLGDSFLSGANVLTF.

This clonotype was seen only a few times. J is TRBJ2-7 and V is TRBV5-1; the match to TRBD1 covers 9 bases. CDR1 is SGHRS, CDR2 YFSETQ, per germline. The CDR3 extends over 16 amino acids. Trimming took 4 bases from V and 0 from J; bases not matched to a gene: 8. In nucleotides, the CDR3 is TGCGCCAGCAGCCAGGGACCGGGACAGGGCTCCTACGAGCAGTACTTC. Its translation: CASSQGPGQGSYEQYF.

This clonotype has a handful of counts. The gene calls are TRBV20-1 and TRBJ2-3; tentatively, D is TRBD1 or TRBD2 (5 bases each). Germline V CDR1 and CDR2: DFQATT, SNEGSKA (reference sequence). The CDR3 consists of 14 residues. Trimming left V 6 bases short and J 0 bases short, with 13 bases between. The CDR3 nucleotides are TGCAGTGCAGGGACCTTTACTAGCACAGATACGCAGTATTTT. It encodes CSAGTFTSTDTQYF.

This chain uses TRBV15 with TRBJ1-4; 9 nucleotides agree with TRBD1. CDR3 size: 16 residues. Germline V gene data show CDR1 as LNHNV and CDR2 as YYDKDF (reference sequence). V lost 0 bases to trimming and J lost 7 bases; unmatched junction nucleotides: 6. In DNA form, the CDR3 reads TGTGCCACCAGCAGAGACCCGGGACAGGGCGGTGAAAAACTGTTTTTT. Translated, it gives CATSRDPGQGGEKLFF.

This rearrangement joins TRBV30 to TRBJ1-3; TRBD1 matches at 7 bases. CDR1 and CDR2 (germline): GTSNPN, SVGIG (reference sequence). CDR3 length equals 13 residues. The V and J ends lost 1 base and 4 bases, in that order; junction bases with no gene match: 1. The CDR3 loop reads CAWSAGQGNTIYF. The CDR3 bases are TGTGCCTGGAGTGCGGGACAGGGAAACACCATATATTTT.

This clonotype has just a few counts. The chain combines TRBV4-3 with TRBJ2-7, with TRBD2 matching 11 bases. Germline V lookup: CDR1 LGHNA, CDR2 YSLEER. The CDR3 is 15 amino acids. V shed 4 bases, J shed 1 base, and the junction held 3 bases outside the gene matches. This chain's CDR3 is CASSRLAGTSYEQYF. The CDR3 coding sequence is TGCGCCAGCAGCCGACTAGCGGGGACGTCCTACGAGCAGTACTTC.